This T cell receptor (beta chain) was captured in a study of T cell repertoires in cytomegalovirus infection. The CDR3 extends over 17 amino acids. Germline loops: CDR1 MNHEY, CDR2 SVGEGT. Deletions cut 8 bases from V and 2 bases from J, with 21 bases between. A single record per CDR3 protein comes from TCRdb applying MiXCR to the reads. The sample holds 150,000 to 200,000 distinct CDR3 sequences, around an eighth seen once. Material: PBMCs. The receptor was derived from a human donor in good health (CMV status not recorded). Some clones in this sample may be carry-over from other donors' samples. This chain uses TRBV6-2 or TRBV6-3 with TRBJ2-2; D uncertain. The CDR3 DNA follows: TGTGCCAGCCTTGAAATAGGGTCAGCCGCTAACACCGGGGAGCTGTTTTTT. Translated: CASLEIGSAANTGELFF.